This T cell receptor beta chain was identified during a study of T cell responses to AZD1222 COVID-19 vaccine. The ends were cut back, 4 bases at V and 2 bases at J, with 11 bases in the middle. Germline-derived CDR1 and CDR2 are SGHDN and FVKESK. There are 14 residues in the CDR3. The protocol was immunoSEQ multiplex PCR, while the TCRdb copy is restricted to in-frame clones and leaves out a portion. The data show fewer than 200,000 clones, with about 83% seen just once and over 1% held by the top ten. Sequencing was performed on peripheral blood, taken 28 days after the second AZD1222 dose. V usage is TRBV14 and J usage is TRBJ2-5; D ambiguous. The receptor comes from an adult who received the AZD1222 COVID-19 vaccine. CDR3 amino acids: CASSRGPLQETQYF. Here the CDR3 DNA reads TGTGCCAGCAGCCGAGGACCGTTACAAGAGACCCAGTACTTC.